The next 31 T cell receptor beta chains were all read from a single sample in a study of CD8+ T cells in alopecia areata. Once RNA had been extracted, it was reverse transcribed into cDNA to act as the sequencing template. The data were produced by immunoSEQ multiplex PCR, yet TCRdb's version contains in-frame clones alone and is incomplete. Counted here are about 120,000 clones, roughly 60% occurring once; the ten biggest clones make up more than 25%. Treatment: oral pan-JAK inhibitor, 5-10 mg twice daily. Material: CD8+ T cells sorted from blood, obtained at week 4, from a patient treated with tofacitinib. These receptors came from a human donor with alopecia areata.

CDR3 coding DNA: TGTGCCAGCAGTTTCTCCCACAGCTCCTACGAGCAGTACTTC. It codes for CASSFSHSSYEQYF. V usage is TRBV28 and J usage is TRBJ2-7; D is uncertain. The ends were cut back, 3 bases at V and 0 bases at J, with 9 bases in the middle. From germline, CDR1 is MDHEN and CDR2 SYDVKM. The CDR3 runs to 14 residues.

The CDR3 sequence: CATWARHNEQFF. CDR3 coding DNA: TGTGCCACCTGGGCACGACACAATGAGCAGTTCTTC. The rearrangement joins TRBV19 to TRBJ2-1; D is undetermined. The CDR3 has 12 amino acids. Germline CDR1 LNHDA, CDR2 SQIVND (reference sequence). Trimming shortened V by 10 bases and J by 5 bases, and 12 bases separated the two germline ends.

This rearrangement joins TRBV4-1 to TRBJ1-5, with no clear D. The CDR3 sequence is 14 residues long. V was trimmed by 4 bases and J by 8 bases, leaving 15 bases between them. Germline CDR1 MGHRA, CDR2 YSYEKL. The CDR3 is CASSLTDKGKPQHF. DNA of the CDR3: TGCGCCAGCAGCCTAACCGATAAGGGTAAGCCCCAGCATTTT.

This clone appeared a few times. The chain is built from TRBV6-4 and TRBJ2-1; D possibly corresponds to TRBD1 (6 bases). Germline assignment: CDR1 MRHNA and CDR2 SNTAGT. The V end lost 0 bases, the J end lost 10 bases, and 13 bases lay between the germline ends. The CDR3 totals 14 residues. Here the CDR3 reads CASSDSNRVGEQFF. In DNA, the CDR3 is TGTGCCAGCAGTGACTCGAACAGGGTCGGGGAGCAGTTCTTC.

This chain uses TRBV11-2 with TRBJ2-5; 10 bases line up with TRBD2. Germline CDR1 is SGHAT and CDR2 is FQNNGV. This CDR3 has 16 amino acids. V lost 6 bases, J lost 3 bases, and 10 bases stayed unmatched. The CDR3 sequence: CASSLALAGPEETQYF. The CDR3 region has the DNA TGTGCCAGCAGTTTGGCACTAGCGGGGCCCGAAGAGACCCAGTACTTC.

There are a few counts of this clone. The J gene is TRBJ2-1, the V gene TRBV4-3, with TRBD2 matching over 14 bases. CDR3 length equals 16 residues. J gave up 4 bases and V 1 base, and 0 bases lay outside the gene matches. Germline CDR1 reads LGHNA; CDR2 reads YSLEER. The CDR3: CASSQGTSGGYNEQFF. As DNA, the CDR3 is TGCGCCAGCAGCCAAGGGACTAGCGGGGGGTACAATGAGCAGTTCTTC.

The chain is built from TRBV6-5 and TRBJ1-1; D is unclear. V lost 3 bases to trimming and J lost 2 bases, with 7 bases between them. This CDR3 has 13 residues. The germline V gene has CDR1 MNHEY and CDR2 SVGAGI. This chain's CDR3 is CASSYDFNTEAFF. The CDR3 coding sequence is TGTGCCAGCAGTTATGATTTTAACACTGAAGCTTTCTTT.

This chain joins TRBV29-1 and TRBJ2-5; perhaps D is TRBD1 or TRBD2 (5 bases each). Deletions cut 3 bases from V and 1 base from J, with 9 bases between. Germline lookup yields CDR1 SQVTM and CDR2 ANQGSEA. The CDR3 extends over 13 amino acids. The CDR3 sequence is CSVEAGTQETQYF. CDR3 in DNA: TGCAGCGTTGAGGCAGGGACCCAAGAGACCCAGTACTTC.

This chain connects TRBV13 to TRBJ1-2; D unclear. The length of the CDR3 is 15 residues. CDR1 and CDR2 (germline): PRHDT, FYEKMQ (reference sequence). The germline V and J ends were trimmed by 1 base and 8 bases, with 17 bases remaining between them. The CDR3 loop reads CASSLVTGGPRGYTF. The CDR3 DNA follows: TGTGCCAGCAGCTTAGTGACTGGAGGTCCTCGGGGCTACACCTTC.

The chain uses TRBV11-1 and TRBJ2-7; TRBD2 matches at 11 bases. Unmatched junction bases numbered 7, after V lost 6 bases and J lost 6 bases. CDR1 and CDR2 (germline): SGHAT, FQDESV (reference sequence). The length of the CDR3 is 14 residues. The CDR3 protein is CASSPGTSGLEQYF. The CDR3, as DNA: TGTGCCAGCAGTCCCGGGACTAGCGGCCTCGAGCAGTACTTC.

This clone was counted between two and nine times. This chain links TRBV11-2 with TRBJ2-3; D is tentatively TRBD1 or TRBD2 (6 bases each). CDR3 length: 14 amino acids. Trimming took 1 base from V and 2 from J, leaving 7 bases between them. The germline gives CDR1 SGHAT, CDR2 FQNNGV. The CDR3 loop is CASSLGGATDTQYF. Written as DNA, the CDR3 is TGTGCCAGCAGCTTAGGGGGGGCCACAGATACGCAGTATTTT.

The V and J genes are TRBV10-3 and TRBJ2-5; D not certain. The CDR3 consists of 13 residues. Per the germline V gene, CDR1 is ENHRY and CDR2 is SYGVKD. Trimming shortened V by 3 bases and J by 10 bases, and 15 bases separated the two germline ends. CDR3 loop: CAISESVLGDQYF. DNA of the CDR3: TGTGCCATCAGTGAAAGCGTACTGGGTGACCAGTACTTC.

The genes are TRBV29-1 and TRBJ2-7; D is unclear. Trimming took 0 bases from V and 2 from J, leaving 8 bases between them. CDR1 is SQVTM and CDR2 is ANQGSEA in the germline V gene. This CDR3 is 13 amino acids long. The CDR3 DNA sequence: TGCAGCGTTGAAGAGGAACAGCCCTACGAGCAGTACTTC. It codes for CSVEEEQPYEQYF.

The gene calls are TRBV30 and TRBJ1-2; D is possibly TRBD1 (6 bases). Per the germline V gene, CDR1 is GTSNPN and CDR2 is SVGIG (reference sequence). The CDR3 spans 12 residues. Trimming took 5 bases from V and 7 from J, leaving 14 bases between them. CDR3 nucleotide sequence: TGTGCCTGGGACAGGCGATCCCTTGGCTACACCTTC. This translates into CAWDRRSLGYTF.

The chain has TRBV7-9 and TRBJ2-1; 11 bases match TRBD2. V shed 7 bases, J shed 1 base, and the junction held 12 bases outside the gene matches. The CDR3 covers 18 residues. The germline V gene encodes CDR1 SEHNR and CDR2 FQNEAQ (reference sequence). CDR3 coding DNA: TGTGCCAGCATTGGACTAGCGGGCAACCGGGTATCCTACAATGAGCAGTTCTTC. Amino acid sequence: CASIGLAGNRVSYNEQFF. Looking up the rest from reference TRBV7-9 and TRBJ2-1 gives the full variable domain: DTGVSQNPRHKITKRGQNVTFRCDPISEHNRLYWYRQTLGQGPEFLTYFQNEAQLEKSRLLSDRFSAERPKGSFSTLEIQRTEQGDSAMYLCASIGLAGNRVSYNEQFFGPGTRLTVL.

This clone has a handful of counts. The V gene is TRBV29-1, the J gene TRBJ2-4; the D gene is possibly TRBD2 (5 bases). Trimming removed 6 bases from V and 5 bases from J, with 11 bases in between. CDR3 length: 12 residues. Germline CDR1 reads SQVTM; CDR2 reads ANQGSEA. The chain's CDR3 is CSVVWRQNIQYF. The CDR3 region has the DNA TGCAGCGTCGTTTGGAGGCAAAACATTCAGTACTTC.

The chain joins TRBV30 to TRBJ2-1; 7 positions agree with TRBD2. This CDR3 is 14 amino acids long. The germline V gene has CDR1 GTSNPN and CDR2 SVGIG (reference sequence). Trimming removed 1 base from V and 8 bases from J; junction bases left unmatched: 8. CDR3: CAWSAGRGWHEQFF. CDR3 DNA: TGTGCCTGGAGTGCTGGGCGGGGGTGGCATGAGCAGTTCTTC.

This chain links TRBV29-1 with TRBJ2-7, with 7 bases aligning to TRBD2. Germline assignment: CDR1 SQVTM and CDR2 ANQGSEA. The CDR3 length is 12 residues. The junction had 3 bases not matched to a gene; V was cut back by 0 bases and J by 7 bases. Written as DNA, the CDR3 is TGCAGCGTTGAAGATCGGACTAGAGAGCAGTACTTC. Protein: CSVEDRTREQYF.

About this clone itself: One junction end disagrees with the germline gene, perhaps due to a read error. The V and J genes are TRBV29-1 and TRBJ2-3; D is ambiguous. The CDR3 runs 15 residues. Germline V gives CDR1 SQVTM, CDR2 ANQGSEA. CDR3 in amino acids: CSVVYRRSGTNTQYF. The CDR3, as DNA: TGCAGCGTTGTGTATCGGCGGTCCGGCACAAATACGCAGTATTTT.

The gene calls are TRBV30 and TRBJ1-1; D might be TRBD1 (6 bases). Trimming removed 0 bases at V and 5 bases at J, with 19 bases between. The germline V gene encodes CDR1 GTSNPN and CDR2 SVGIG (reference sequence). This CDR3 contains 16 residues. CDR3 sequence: CAWSVRPLRGQTEAFF. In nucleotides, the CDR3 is TGTGCCTGGAGTGTACGACCCTTGCGGGGGCAAACTGAAGCTTTCTTT.

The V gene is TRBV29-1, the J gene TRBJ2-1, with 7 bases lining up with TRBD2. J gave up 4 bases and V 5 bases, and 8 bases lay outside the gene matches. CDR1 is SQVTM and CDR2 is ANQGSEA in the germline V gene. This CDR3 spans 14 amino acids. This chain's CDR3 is CSVLGSGEYNEQFF. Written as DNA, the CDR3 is TGCAGCGTTCTGGGAAGCGGGGAATACAATGAGCAGTTCTTC.

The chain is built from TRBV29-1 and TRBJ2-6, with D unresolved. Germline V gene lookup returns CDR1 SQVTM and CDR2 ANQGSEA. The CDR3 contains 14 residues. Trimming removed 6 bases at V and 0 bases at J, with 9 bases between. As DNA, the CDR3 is TGCAGCGTGGTAAGCCTCTCTGGGGCCAACGTCCTGACTTTC. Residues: CSVVSLSGANVLTF.

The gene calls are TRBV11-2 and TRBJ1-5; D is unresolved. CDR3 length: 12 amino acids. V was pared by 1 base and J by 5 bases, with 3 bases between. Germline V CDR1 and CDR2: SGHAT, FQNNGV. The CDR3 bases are TGTGCCAGCAGCTTAGGGCATCAGCCCCAGCATTTT. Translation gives CASSLGHQPQHF. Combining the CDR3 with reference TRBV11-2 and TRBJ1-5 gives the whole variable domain EAGVAQSPRYKIIEKRQSVAFWCNPISGHATLYWYQQILGQGPKLLIQFQNNGVVDDSQLPKDRFSAERLKGVDSTLKIQPAKLEDSAVYLCASSLGHQPQHFGDGTRLSIL.

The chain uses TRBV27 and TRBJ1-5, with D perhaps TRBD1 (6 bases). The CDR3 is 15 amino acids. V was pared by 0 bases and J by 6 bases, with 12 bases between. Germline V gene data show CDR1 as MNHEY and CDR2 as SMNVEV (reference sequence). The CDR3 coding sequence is TGTGCCAGCAGTTTATCTGGGTCAGGGGCTCAGCCCCAGCATTTT. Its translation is CASSLSGSGAQPQHF.

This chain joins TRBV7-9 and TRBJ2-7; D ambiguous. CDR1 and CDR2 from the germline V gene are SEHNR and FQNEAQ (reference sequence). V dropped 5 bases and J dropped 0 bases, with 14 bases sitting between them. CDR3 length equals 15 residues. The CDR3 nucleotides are TGTGCCAGCAGCGGGCAAGGCGAGAGCTCCTACGAGCAGTACTTC. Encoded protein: CASSGQGESSYEQYF. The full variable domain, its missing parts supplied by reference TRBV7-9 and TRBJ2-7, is DTGVSQNPRHKITKRGQNVTFRCDPISEHNRLYWYRQTLGQGPEFLTYFQNEAQLEKSRLLSDRFSAERPKGSFSTLEIQRTEQGDSAMYLCASSGQGESSYEQYFGPGTRLTVT.

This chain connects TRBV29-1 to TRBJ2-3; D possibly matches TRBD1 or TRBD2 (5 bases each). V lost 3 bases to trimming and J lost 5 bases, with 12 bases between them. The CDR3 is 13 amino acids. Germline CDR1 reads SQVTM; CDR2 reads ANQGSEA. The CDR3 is CSVELEGLDTQYF. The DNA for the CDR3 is TGCAGCGTTGAGTTAGAGGGGTTAGATACGCAGTATTTT.

The DNA of the CDR3 is TGTGCCAGCAGCTATCGGGACGTCTACGAGCAGTACTTC. This encodes CASSYRDVYEQYF. The genes are TRBV7-9 and TRBJ2-7, with D perhaps TRBD1 or TRBD2 (5 bases each). Germline V gives CDR1 SEHNR, CDR2 FQNEAQ (reference sequence). Trimming left V 4 bases short and J 3 bases short, with 10 bases between. The CDR3 runs to 13 residues.

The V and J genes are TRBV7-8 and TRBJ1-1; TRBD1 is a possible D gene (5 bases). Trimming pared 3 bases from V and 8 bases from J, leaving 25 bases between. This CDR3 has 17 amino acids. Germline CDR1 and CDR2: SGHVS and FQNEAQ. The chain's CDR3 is CASSLWGLWRERAEAFF. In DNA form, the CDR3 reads TGTGCCAGCAGCTTGTGGGGGTTGTGGAGGGAACGAGCAGAAGCTTTCTTT.

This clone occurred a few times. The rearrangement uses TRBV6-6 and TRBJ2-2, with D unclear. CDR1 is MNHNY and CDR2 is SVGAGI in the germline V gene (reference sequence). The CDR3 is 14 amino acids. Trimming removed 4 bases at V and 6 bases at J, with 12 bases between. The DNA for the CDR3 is TGTGCCAGCAGTTCCAACGTTATCTCCGGGGAGCTGTTTTTT. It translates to CASSSNVISGELFF.

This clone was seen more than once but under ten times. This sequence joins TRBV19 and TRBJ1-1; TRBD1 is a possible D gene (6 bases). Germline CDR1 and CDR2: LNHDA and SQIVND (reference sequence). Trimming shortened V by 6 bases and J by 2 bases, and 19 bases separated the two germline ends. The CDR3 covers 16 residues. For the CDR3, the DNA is TGTGCCAGTAGACAGGGAGGCTTGGCGAGAAACACTGAAGCTTTCTTT. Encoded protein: CASRQGGLARNTEAFF.

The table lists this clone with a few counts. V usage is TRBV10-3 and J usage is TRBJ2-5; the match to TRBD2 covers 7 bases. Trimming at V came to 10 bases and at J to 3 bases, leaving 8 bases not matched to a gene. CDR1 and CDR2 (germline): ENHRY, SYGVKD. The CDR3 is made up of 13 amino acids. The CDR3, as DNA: TGTGCCACCCGGGAGGCGCGTAAAGAGACCCAGTACTTC. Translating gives CATREARKETQYF.